Below are 18 T cell receptor beta chains sequenced from a single sample in a study of blood T cell repertoires in COVID-19. Profiled with immunoSEQ multiplex PCR; TCRdb holds only in-frame clones, not every one. The table has about 210,000 clones, 80% seen once; the top ten hold 4.3%. The source material was PBMCs or T cells enriched from blood (not recorded which). Receptors originate from a man aged 25 to 40 with acute COVID-19.

This chain joins TRBV7-3 and TRBJ2-2; 11 positions match TRBD1. The V gene end was trimmed by 6 bases and the J gene end by 5 bases; junction bases not matched to a gene: 5. The germline V gene encodes CDR1 SGHTA and CDR2 FQGTGA. CDR3 length: 15 amino acids. CDR3: CASRRTGGNTGELFF. In DNA form, the CDR3 reads TGTGCCAGCAGACGGACAGGGGGCAATACCGGGGAGCTGTTTTTT.

This clone was counted once. This sequence joins TRBV11-3 and TRBJ2-7, with D uncertain. Trimming removed 3 bases from V and 4 bases from J, with 7 bases in between. CDR1 and CDR2 from the germline V gene are SGHNT and YENEEA. The CDR3 loop spans 12 amino acids. CDR3 residues: CASSFNSYEQYF. CDR3 nucleotides: TGTGCCAGCAGCTTTAATAGTTACGAGCAGTACTTC.

J is TRBJ1-1 and V is TRBV7-2; D unresolved. The germline V and J ends were trimmed by 1 base and 4 bases, with 13 bases remaining between them. CDR1 is SGHTA, CDR2 FQGNSA, per germline. The CDR3 sequence is 15 residues long. The CDR3 loop is CASSLELVLSTEAFF. CDR3 in DNA: TGTGCCAGCAGCTTAGAGCTAGTTTTGAGCACTGAAGCTTTCTTT.

This chain joins TRBV2 and TRBJ2-7, with D possibly TRBD2 on 7 matching bases. Germline V gives CDR1 SNHLY, CDR2 FYNNEI. V dropped 2 bases and J dropped 5 bases, with 19 bases sitting between them. CDR3 length: 16 residues. This chain's CDR3 is CASSEWGQGRVDEQYF. In DNA, the CDR3 is TGTGCCAGCAGTGAATGGGGGCAGGGGAGGGTGGACGAGCAGTACTTC.

The chain couples TRBV27 to TRBJ2-7; 9 bases match TRBD2. V dropped 5 bases and J dropped 7; count of bases not matched to a gene: 6. Germline V gene lookup returns CDR1 MNHEY and CDR2 SMNVEV (reference sequence). The CDR3 has 13 residues. DNA of the CDR3: TGTGCCAGCAGTACGGGACTAGCAGAGGAGCAGTACTTC. Residues: CASSTGLAEEQYF.

The genes are TRBV6-5 and TRBJ2-7; D gene unclear. The germline V gene has CDR1 MNHEY and CDR2 SVGAGI. The CDR3 sequence is 16 residues long. Trimming stripped 0 bases from V and 0 bases from J, with 12 bases between. CDR3 loop: CASSYSISPSSYEQYF. The CDR3 nucleotides read TGTGCCAGCAGTTACTCGATCTCCCCGAGCTCCTACGAGCAGTACTTC.

V is TRBV6-5 and J is TRBJ1-2; D might be TRBD1 (5 bases). V dropped 2 bases and J dropped 0 bases, with 10 bases sitting between them. Germline V lookup: CDR1 MNHEY, CDR2 SVGAGI. The CDR3 loop spans 15 amino acids. The CDR3: CASSYDSVANYGYTF. CDR3 nucleotide sequence: TGTGCCAGCAGTTACGACAGCGTCGCTAACTATGGCTACACCTTC.

The chain uses TRBV30 and TRBJ1-5, with D possibly TRBD1 on 6 matching bases. The V end lost 7 bases, the J end lost 5 bases, and 12 bases lay between the germline ends. The germline gives CDR1 GTSNPN, CDR2 SVGIG (reference sequence). The CDR3 sequence is 12 residues long. CDR3 loop: CAFGTRDQPQHF. The CDR3 DNA reads TGTGCCTTCGGGACAAGAGATCAGCCCCAGCATTTT.

This chain uses TRBV3-1 (or the pseudogene TRBV3-2) with TRBJ1-1; 8 bases map to TRBD1. The CDR3 has 14 amino acids. From germline, CDR1 is LGHDT and CDR2 YNNKEL (reference sequence). The V and J ends lost 6 bases and 4 bases, in that order; junction bases with no gene match: 7. CDR3 coding DNA: TGTGCCAGCAGTTCCAGGGGGCGCGCCACTGAAGCTTTCTTT. The encoded protein is CASSSRGRATEAFF.

The chain is built from TRBV6-1 and TRBJ1-4, with D unresolved. CDR1 MNHNS and CDR2 SASEGT come from the germline V gene. The V end lost 0 bases, the J end lost 10 bases, and 6 bases lay between the germline ends. The CDR3 totals 12 residues. Here the CDR3 reads CASSEAERKLFF. The CDR3 DNA reads TGTGCCAGCAGTGAAGCAGAGAGAAAACTGTTTTTT.

In regard to this clone: This sample includes further DNA sequences coding for the same CDR3. This rearrangement joins TRBV3-1 (or the pseudogene TRBV3-2) to TRBJ1-6; tentative D call: TRBD1 (6 bases). The CDR3 covers 14 residues. Germline V CDR1 and CDR2: LGHDT, YNNKEL (reference sequence). The germline V and J ends were trimmed by 3 bases and 5 bases, with 8 bases remaining between them. The CDR3 here is CASSQGANNSPLHF. The CDR3 nucleotides read TGTGCCAGCAGCCAGGGGGCGAATAATTCACCCCTCCACTTT.

The chain joins TRBV6-5 to TRBJ1-4; a possible D gene is TRBD1 (5 bases). Trimming left V 0 bases short and J 1 base short, with 9 bases between. Germline CDR1 MNHEY, CDR2 SVGAGI. The CDR3 extends over 16 amino acids. Here the CDR3 reads CASSYSGVGTNEKLFF. Here the CDR3 DNA reads TGTGCCAGCAGTTACTCAGGGGTCGGAACTAATGAAAAACTGTTTTTT.

The chain uses TRBV13 and TRBJ1-2; 7 nucleotides agree with TRBD1. The trim removed 5 bases at V and 4 bases at J, leaving 10 bases unmatched. Per the germline V gene, CDR1 is PRHDT and CDR2 is FYEKMQ (reference sequence). The CDR3 is 15 residues long. The CDR3 sequence is CASSPQQGLGYGYTF. The CDR3 DNA reads TGTGCCAGCAGCCCCCAACAGGGGTTGGGCTATGGCTACACCTTC.

The sample holds a few counts of this clone. The V and J genes are TRBV2 and TRBJ1-1; 9 bases map to TRBD1. Germline values: CDR1 SNHLY, CDR2 FYNNEI. V gave up 6 bases and J gave up 5 bases; unmatched junction bases: 7. The CDR3 has 14 amino acids. The DNA of the CDR3 is TGTGCCAGCAGGGGGGGACAGGGAGGTACTGAAGCTTTCTTT. Residues: CASRGGQGGTEAFF.

V gene TRBV5-6 combines with J gene TRBJ2-5; 7 bases agree with TRBD2. Looked up from germline, CDR1 is SGHDT and CDR2 is YYEEEE. This CDR3 has 13 amino acids. V shed 4 bases and J 3 bases; nucleotides not matched to a gene: 3. The CDR3 protein is CASSLGLKETQYF. The CDR3 nucleotides read TGTGCCAGCAGCCTGGGACTAAAAGAGACCCAGTACTTC.

The chain links TRBV18 to TRBJ1-2, with 7 bases that match TRBD1. V lost 3 bases, J lost 3 bases, and 7 bases stayed unmatched. CDR3 length: 15 residues. Germline lookup yields CDR1 KGHSH and CDR2 LQKENI. CDR3 coding DNA: TGTGCCAGCTCACCTTCAGGACAGGCCTACTATGGCTACACCTTC. Its protein is CASSPSGQAYYGYTF.

CDR3 sequence reads: CAWSPGQGHSPLHF. CDR3 coding DNA: TGTGCCTGGAGTCCCGGACAGGGCCATTCACCCCTCCACTTT. This chain uses TRBV30 with TRBJ1-6; the match to TRBD1 covers 8 bases. CDR1 is GTSNPN and CDR2 is SVGIG in the germline V gene (reference sequence). Germline trimming cut 2 bases from V and 8 bases from J; bases unmatched to any gene: 5. The CDR3 length is 14 residues.

J is TRBJ2-4 and V is TRBV6-5; 8 bases agree with TRBD1. CDR1 and CDR2 (germline): MNHEY, SVGAGI. The CDR3 sequence is 14 residues long. V shed 2 bases, J shed 7 bases, and the junction held 4 bases outside the gene matches. CDR3 amino acids: CASSYGQGNNIQYF. The CDR3 nucleotides read TGTGCCAGCAGTTACGGACAGGGCAATAACATTCAGTACTTC.